The 4 T cell receptor beta chains below were found in one sample sequenced in a study of follicular helper T cells after annual influenza vaccination. Sequencing was performed with immunoSEQ multiplex PCR; in TCRdb, only in-frame clones are kept and a portion is missing. The profile shows around 13,000 clones, 60% to 80% of them singletons. Described time point: 2014-2015 season, pre-vaccination. The sequences come from CXCR5- memory CD4+ T cells sorted from blood, collected on the day of influenza vaccination. These receptors were obtained from an adult who received the influenza vaccine.

V and J are TRBV6-5 and TRBJ2-3, with 7 bases matching TRBD1. The CDR3 contains 16 residues. Trimming at V came to 0 bases and at J to 3 bases, leaving 6 bases not matched to a gene. Per germline, CDR1 MNHEY and CDR2 SVGAGI. DNA for the CDR3: TGTGCCAGCAGTTACTCGAGGGGGCTGAGGACAGATACGCAGTATTTT. Protein: CASSYSRGLRTDTQYF.

This clone was observed a single time. J is TRBJ1-6 and V is TRBV5-1, with a tentative D call TRBD1 (5 bases). The ends were cut back, 1 base at V and 8 bases at J, with 16 bases in the middle. The germline CDR1 and CDR2 sequences are SGHRS and YFSETQ. This CDR3 is built from 16 residues. The CDR3 DNA follows: TGCGCCAGCAGCTTGCGGGTGTCGGGGGGAGATTCACCCCTCCACTTT. Its translation is CASSLRVSGGDSPLHF.

V is TRBV6-5 and J is TRBJ1-5; possibly TRBD1 for D (6 bases). The CDR3 covers 14 residues. V lost 8 bases, J lost 6 bases, and 17 bases lay in between. Per the germline V gene, CDR1 is MNHEY and CDR2 is SVGAGI. The CDR3 DNA is TGTGCCAGCGCTAGCAGGGGCGCCGGTCAGCCCCAGCATTTT. It translates to CASASRGAGQPQHF.

V and J are TRBV6-5 and TRBJ2-3; 8 bases match TRBD2. V lost 8 bases to trimming and J lost 0 bases; unmatched junction nucleotides: 4. Germline assignment: CDR1 MNHEY and CDR2 SVGAGI. CDR3 size: 14 residues. This chain's CDR3 is CASGTSGSTDTQYF. CDR3 in DNA: TGTGCCAGCGGCACTAGCGGAAGCACAGATACGCAGTATTTT.